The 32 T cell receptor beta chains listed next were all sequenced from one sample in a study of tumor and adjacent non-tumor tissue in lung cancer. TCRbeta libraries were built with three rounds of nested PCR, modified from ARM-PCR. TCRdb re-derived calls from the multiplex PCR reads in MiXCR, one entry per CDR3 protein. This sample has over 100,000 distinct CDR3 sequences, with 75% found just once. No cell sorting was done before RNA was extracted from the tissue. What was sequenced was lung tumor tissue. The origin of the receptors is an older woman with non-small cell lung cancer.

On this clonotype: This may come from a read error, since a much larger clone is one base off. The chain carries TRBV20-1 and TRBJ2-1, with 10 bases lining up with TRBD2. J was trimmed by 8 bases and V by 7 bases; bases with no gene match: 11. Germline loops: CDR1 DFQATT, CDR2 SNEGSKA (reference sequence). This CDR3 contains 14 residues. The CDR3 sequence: CSVPVAGGTDEQFF. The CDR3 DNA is TGCAGTGTTCCGGTAGCGGGGGGCACGGATGAGCAGTTCTTC.

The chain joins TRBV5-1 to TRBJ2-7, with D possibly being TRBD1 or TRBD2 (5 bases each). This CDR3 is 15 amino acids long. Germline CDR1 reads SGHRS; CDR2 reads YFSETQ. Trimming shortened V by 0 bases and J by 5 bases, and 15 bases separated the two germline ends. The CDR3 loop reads CASSLGGPSWNEQYF. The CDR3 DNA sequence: TGCGCCAGCAGCTTGGGGGGACCGTCGTGGAACGAGCAGTACTTC. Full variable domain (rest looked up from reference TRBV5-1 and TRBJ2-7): KAGVTQTPRYLIKTRGQQVTLSCSPISGHRSVSWYQQTPGQGLQFLFEYFSETQRNKGNFPGRFSGRQFSNSRSEMNVSTLELGDSALYLCASSLGGPSWNEQYFGPGTRLTVT.

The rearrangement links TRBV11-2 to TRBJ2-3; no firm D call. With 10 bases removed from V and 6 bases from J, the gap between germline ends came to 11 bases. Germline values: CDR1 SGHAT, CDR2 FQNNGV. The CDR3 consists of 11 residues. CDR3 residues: CAISLTDTQYF. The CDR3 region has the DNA TGTGCCATTAGTTTAACCGATACGCAGTATTTT.

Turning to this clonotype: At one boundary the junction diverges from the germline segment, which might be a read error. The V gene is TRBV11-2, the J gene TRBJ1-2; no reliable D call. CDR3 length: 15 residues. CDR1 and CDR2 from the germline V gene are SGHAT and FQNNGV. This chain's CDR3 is CASSLEAYGQSGYTF. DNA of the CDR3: TGTGCCAGTAGCTTGGAGGCGTACGGGCAAAGCGGCTACACCTTC.

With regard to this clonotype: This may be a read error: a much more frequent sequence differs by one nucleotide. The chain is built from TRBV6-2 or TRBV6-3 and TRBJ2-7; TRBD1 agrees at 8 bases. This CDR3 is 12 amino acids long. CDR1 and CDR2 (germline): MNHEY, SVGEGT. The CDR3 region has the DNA TGTGCCAACAGTACAGGGGGGAGCGAGCAGTACTTC. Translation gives CANSTGGSEQYF.

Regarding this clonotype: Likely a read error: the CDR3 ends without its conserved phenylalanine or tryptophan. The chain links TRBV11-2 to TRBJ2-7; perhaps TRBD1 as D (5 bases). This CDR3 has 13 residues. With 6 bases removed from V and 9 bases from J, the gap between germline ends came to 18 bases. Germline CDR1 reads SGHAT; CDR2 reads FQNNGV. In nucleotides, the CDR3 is TGTGCCAGCAGTTTACAGGAGAATGAGCCGCAGTACATC. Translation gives CASSLQENEPQYI.

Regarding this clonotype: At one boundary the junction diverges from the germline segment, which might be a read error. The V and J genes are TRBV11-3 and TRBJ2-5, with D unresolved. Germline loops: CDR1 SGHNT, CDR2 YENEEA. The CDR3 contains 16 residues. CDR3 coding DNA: TGTGCCAGGAGCTTAGGTGCAAGGAGTTTCCAAGAGACCCAGTACTTC. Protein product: CARSLGARSFQETQYF.

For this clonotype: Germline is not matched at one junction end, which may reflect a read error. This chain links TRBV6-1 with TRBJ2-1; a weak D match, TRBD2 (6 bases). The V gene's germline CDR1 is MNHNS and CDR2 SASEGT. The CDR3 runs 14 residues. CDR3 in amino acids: CASTPSEDYNEQSF. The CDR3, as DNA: TGTGCCAGCACGCCTAGCGAGGACTACAATGAGCAGTCCTTC.

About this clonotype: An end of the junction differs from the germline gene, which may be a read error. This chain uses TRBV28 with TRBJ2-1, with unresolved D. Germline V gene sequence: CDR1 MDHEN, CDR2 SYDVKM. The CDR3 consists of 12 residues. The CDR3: CDSSLWGNEQFF. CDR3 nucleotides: TGTGACAGCAGTTTATGGGGAAATGAGCAGTTCTTC.

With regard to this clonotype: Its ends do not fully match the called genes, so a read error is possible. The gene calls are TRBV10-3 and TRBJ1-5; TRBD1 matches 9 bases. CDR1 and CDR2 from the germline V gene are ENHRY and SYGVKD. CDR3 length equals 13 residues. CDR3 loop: CAIRDREDQPQQF. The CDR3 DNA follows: TGCGCCATCAGGGACAGGGAGGATCAGCCCCAGCAATTT.

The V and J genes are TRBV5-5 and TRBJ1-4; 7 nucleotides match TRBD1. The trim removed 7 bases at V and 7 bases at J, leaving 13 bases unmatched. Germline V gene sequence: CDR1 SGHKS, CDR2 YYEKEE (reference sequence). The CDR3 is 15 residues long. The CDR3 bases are TGTGCCAGCTGCCTGAGACAGGGCGAGGGTGAAAAACTGTTTTTT. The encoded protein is CASCLRQGEGEKLFF.

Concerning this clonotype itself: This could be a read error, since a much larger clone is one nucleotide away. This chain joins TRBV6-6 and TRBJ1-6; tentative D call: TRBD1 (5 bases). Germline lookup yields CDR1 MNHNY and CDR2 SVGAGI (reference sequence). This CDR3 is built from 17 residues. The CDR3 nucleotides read TGTGCCAGCAGTTCCGTACGCTCCGGGGCACATAATTCACCCCTCTACTTT. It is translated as CASSSVRSGAHNSPLYF.

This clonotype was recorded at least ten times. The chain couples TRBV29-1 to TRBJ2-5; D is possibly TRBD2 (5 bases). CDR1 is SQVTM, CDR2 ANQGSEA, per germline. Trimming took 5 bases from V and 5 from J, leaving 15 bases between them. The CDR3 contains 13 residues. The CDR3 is CSVRVNPGETQYF. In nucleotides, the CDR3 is TGCAGCGTTCGCGTGAATCCGGGGGAGACCCAGTACTTC.

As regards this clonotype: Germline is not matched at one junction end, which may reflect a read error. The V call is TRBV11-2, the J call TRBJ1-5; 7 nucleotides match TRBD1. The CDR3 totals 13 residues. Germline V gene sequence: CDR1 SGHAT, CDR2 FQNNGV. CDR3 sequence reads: CTSSRDRGRPQHF. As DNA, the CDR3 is TGTACCAGCTCCCGGGACAGAGGTCGACCCCAGCATTTT.

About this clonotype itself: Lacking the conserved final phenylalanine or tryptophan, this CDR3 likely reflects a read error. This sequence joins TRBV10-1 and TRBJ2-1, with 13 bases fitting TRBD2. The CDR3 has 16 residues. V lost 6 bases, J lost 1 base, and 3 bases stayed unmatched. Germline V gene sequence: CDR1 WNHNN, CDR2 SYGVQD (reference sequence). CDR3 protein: CASSLTSGGSYNEQFL. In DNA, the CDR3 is TGCGCCAGCAGCCTGACTAGCGGGGGGTCCTACAATGAGCAGTTCCTG.

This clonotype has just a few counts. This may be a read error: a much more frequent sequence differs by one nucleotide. CDR3 in amino acids: CTSQGTNIQYF. The CDR3 nucleotides read TGTACCAGCCAGGGCACAAACATTCAGTACTTC. This sequence joins TRBV6-5 and TRBJ2-4; the D gene is possibly TRBD1 (5 bases). The length of the CDR3 is 11 residues. CDR1 is MNHEY and CDR2 is SVGAGI in the germline V gene.

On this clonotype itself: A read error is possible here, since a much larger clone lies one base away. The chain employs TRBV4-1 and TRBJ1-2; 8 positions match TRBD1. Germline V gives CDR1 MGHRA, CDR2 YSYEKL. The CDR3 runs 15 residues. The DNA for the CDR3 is TGCACCAGCAGCCGATTAGGACAGGGAGGCGATGGCTACACCTTC. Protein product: CTSSRLGQGGDGYTF.

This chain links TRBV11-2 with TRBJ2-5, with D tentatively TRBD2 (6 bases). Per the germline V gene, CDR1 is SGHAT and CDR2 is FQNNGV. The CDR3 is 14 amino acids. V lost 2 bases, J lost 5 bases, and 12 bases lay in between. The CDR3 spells CASSLMGGIETQYF. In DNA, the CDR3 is TGTGCCAGCAGCTTAATGGGCGGGATCGAGACCCAGTACTTC.

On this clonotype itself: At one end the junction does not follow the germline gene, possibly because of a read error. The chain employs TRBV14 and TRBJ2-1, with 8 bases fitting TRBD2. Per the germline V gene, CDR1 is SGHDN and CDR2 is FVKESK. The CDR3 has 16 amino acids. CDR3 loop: CVSSQESPGGPGEQFF. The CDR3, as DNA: TGTGTCAGCAGCCAAGAATCTCCGGGAGGGCCTGGTGAGCAGTTCTTC.

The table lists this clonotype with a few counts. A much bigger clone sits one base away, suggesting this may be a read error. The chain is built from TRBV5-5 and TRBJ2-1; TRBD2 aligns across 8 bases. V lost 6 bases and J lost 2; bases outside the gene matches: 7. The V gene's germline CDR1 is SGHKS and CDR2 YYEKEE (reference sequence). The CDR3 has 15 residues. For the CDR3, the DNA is TGTGCCAGCAACACGGGGGGGAGAACCTACAATGAGCAGTTCTTC. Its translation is CASNTGGRTYNEQFF.

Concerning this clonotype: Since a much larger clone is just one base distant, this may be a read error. The CDR3 nucleotides are TGTGCCAGCAGTTTAATCACCCAACCAGCCAAAAACATTCAGTACTTC. Amino acids: CASSLITQPAKNIQYF. The genes are TRBV12-3 or TRBV12-4 and TRBJ2-4; D uncertain. The CDR3 is 16 residues long. Deletions cut 2 bases from V and 0 bases from J, with 11 bases between.

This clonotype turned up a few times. In nucleotides, the CDR3 is TGTGCCAGCACCCCGACAGGCAGCTATAGCAATCAGCCCCAGCATTTT. Translation gives CASTPTGSYSNQPQHF. The genes are TRBV28 and TRBJ1-5, with D perhaps TRBD1 (6 bases). Per the germline V gene, CDR1 is MDHEN and CDR2 is SYDVKM. V gave up 7 bases and J gave up 0 bases, with 16 bases separating them. There are 16 residues in the CDR3.

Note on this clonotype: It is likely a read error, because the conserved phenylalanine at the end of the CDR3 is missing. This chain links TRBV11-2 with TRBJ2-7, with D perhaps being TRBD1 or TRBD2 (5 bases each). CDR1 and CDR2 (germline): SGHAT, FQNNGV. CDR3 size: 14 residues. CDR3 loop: CTSSWDREGYEQYC. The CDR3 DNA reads TGTACCAGCAGTTGGGACCGCGAAGGATACGAGCAGTACTGC.

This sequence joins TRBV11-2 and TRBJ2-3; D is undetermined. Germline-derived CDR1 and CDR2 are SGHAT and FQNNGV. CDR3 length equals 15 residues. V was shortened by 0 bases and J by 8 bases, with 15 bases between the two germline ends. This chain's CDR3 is CASSLDGPPLVTQYF. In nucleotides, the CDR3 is TGTGCCAGCAGCTTAGACGGACCGCCACTGGTTACGCAGTATTTT.

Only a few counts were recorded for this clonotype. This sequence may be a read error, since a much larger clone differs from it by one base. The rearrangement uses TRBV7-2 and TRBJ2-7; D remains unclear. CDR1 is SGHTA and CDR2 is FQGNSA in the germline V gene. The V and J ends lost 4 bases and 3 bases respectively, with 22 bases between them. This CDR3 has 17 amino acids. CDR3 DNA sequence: TGTGCCAGCAGCTCCCCCCGAGGTGGGTGGAGAAACTACGAGCAGTACTTC. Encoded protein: CASSSPRGGWRNYEQYF. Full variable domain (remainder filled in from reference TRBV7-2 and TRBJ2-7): GAGVSQSPSNKVTEKGKDVELRCDPISGHTALYWYRQSLGQGLEFLIYFQGNSAPDKSGLPSDRFSAERTGGSVSTLTIQRTQQEDSAVYLCASSSPRGGWRNYEQYFGPGTRLTVT.

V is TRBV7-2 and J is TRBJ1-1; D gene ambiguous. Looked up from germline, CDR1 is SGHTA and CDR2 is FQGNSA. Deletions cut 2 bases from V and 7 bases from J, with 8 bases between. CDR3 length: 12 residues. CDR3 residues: CASSLSNLEAFF. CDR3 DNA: TGTGCCAGCAGCTTAAGTAACCTTGAAGCTTTCTTT.

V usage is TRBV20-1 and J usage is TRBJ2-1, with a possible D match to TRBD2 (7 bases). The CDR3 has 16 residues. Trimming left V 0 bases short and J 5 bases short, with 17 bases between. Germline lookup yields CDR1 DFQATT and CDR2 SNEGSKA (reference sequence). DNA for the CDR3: TGCAGTGCTAGAGAGGGTCAAGGGGGGGTGAACAATGAGCAGTTCTTC. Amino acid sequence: CSAREGQGGVNNEQFF.

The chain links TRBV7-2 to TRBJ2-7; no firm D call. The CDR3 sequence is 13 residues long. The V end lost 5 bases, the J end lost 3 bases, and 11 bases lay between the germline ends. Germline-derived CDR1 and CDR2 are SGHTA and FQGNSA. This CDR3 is CASSPTASYEQYF. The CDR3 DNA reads TGTGCCAGCAGCCCCACAGCAAGCTACGAGCAGTACTTC.

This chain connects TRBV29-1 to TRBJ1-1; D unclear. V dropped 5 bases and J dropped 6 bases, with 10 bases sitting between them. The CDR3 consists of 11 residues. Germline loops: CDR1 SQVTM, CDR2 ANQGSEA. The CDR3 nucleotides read TGCAGCGTTCTCAAGGGCTCTGAAGCTTTCTTT. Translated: CSVLKGSEAFF.

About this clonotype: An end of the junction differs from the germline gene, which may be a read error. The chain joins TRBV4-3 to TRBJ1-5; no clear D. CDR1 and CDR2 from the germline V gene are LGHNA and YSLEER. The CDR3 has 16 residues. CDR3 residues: CASSQDQGGQDQPQHF. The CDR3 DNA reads TGCGCCAGTAGCCAAGATCAAGGAGGGCAGGATCAGCCCCAGCATTTT.

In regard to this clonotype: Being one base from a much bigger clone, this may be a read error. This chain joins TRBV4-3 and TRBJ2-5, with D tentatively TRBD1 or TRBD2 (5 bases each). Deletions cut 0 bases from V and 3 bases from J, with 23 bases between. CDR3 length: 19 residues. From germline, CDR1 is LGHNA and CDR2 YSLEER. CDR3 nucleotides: TGCGCCAGCAGCCAAGAGGCTCCGGGGCTCTACTCCTACGAAGAGACCCAGTACTTC. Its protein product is CASSQEAPGLYSYEETQYF.

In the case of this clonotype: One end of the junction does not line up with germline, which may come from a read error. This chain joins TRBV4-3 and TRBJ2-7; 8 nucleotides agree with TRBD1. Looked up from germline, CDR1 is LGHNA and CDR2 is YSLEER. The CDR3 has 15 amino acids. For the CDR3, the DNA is TGCGCCAGCAGTCCGAGGGGGACAGGACGGTACGAGCACTACTTC. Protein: CASSPRGTGRYEHYF.